Here is one T cell receptor (beta chain) with its context. The germline V gene has CDR1 SGHRS and CDR2 YFSETQ. This CDR3 comprises 14 residues. V lost 4 bases, J lost 4 bases, and 5 bases stayed unmatched. The sample belongs to a study of blood T cell repertoires in COVID-19. Clones were sequenced by immunoSEQ multiplex PCR, and TCRdb holds only the in-frame ones, with some missing. The sample records over 450,000 clones, roughly nine tenths being singletons. Sequencing used peripheral blood. The sequence was collected from a woman between 45 and 60 years old with COVID-19, enrolled during active disease. This chain links TRBV5-1 with TRBJ2-3; TRBD1 matches at 8 bases. The CDR3 DNA sequence: TGCGCCAGCAGCCCGGACAGGGTGGCAGATACGCAGTATTTT. As protein: CASSPDRVADTQYF.